This entry features one T cell receptor (beta chain) sequence. What it binds is not known. The record originates from a study of shared clonotypes between healthy human individuals. Positive CCR7 selection of CD45RO-negative cells yielded the naive CD8 cells, and terminally differentiated effector memory CD45RA+ cells were excluded. The germline gives CDR1 SQVTM, CDR2 ANQGSEA. Between the trimmed V and J ends, which lost 6 bases and 3 bases, there was a span of 8 bases. The CDR3 runs 12 residues. The assay was carried out at the deep level. Profiling relied on immunoSEQ multiplex PCR, and the TCRdb table lists in-frame clones only, not all of them. The sample carries fewer than 850,000 clones, roughly 96% recorded once. Whole-study findings and limits: Naive CD4 clonotypes were shared across several donors at 4% to 5%. Only blood was sampled, and tissue TCR repertoires likely differ from blood ones.

The chain employs TRBV29-1 and TRBJ2-2; weak D call: TRBD1 (5 bases). The clonotype comes from a man aged 25 to 45 in good health. Sequenced: naive CD8+ T cells sorted from blood. CDR3 protein: CSVGHYTGELFF. The CDR3 DNA reads TGCAGCGTCGGACATTACACCGGGGAGCTGTTTTTT.